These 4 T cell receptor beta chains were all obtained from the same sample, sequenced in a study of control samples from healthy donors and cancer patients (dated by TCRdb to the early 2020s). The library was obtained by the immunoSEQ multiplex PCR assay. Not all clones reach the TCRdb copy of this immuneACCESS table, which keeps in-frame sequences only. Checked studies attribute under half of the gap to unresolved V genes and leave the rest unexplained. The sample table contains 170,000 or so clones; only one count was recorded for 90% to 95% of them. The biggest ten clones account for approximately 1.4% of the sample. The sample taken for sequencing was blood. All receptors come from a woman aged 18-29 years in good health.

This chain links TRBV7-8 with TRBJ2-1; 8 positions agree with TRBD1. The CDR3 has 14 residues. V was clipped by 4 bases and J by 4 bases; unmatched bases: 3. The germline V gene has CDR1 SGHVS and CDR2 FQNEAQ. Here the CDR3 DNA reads TGTGCCAGCAGCTCAGGGGGCCGGTACAATGAGCAGTTCTTC. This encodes CASSSGGRYNEQFF.

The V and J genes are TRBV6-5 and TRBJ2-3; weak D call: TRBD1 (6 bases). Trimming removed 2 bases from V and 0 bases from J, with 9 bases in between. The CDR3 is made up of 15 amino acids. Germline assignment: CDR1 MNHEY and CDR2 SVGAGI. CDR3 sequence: CASSYRGLSTDTQYF. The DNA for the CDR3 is TGTGCCAGCAGTTACAGGGGGTTAAGCACAGATACGCAGTATTTT.

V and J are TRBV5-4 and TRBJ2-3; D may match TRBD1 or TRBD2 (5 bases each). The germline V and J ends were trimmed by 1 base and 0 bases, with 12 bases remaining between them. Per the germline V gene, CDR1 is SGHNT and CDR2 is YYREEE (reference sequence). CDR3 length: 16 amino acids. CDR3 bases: TGTGCCAGCAGCTTGTTCAGGGAGCCAAGCACAGATACGCAGTATTTT. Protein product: CASSLFREPSTDTQYF.

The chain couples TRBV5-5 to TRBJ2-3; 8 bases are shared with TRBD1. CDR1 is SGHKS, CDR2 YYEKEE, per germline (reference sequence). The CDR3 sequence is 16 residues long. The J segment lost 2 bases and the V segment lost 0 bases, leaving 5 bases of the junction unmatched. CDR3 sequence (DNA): TGTGCCAGCAGCTTGGCCGGGACAGGACCCACAGATACGCAGTATTTT. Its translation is CASSLAGTGPTDTQYF.